Shown below are 26 T cell receptor beta chains from a single sample sequenced in a study of regulatory T cells in long-lasting Graves disease. HTBI primers from iRepertoire and Arm-PCR of CDR3 regions yielded the TCR beta libraries. TCRdb used MiXCR to reprocess the multiplex PCR reads, holding one entry per CDR3 protein. The sample comprises about 450,000 distinct CDR3 sequences, 14% of which are singletons, and about 15% rests with the top ten. Time point reported: newly diagnosed GD, antithyroid drugs for less than 3 months. RNA isolated from PBMCs was used to make the TCR library. These data also featured in a second study, about T cells in Graves' hyperthyroidism and ophthalmopathy.

The source was peripheral blood mononuclear cells (PBMCs), collected at new diagnosis, from a patient treated with antithyroid drugs. These TCRs come from a woman aged 45-60 years with Graves disease.

This clonotype was seen a handful of times. The J gene is TRBJ2-3, the V gene TRBV6-2 or TRBV6-3; 10 positions match TRBD1. CDR1 is MNHEY and CDR2 is SVGEGT in the germline V gene. This CDR3 comprises 16 residues. J was trimmed by 4 bases and V by 0 bases; bases with no gene match: 4. The chain's CDR3 is CASSYSTGGGADTQYF. The CDR3 coding sequence is TGTGCCAGCAGTTACTCGACAGGGGGCGGCGCAGATACGCAGTATTTT.

The table lists this clonotype with many counts. The V and J genes are TRBV7-2 and TRBJ1-2; D remains ambiguous. V was cut by 0 bases and J by 5 bases, with 10 bases left in between. Germline V CDR1 and CDR2: SGHTA, FQGNSA. The CDR3 sequence is 14 residues long. The CDR3 reads CASSLAPVQYGYTF. CDR3 coding DNA: TGTGCCAGCAGCTTAGCGCCGGTACAGTATGGCTACACCTTC.

This clonotype was seen just once. The junction shows a germline mismatch at one end, possibly a read error. V gene TRBV6-1 combines with J gene TRBJ1-4; D is ambiguous. This CDR3 has 13 residues. Germline V gene lookup returns CDR1 MNHNS and CDR2 SASEGT. The CDR3 DNA sequence: TGTGCCAGCATTAGGTCGGTGGGTGAAAGACTGTTTTTT. This codes for CASIRSVGERLFF.

The sample holds many counts of this clonotype. V usage is TRBV27 and J usage is TRBJ1-2, with D tentatively TRBD1 (6 bases). Germline V lookup: CDR1 MNHEY, CDR2 SMNVEV (reference sequence). With 2 bases removed from V and 8 bases from J, the gap between germline ends came to 12 bases. The CDR3 loop spans 13 amino acids. CDR3 coding DNA: TGTGCCAGCAGTTTAGAGGGGGATAGGGGCTACACCTTC. Translation gives CASSLEGDRGYTF.

This clonotype occurred many times. The rearrangement uses TRBV7-9 and TRBJ2-7; D call uncertain. CDR1 and CDR2 from the germline V gene are SEHNR and FQNEAQ (reference sequence). This CDR3 has 9 residues. Trimming removed 8 bases at V and 13 bases at J, with 12 bases between. CDR3 DNA sequence: TGTGCCAGCGGCCCTGGCATCTACTTC. It codes for CASGPGIYF.

The chain uses TRBV9 and TRBJ2-7; D gene unclear. The V gene lost 0 bases and the J gene lost 0 bases, with 7 bases spanning the gap. The CDR3 length is 14 residues. Germline V gene sequence: CDR1 SGDLS, CDR2 YYNGEE. The CDR3 spells CASSVDPDSYEQYF. DNA of the CDR3: TGTGCCAGCAGCGTAGACCCGGACTCCTACGAGCAGTACTTC.

Regarding this clonotype: A much more abundant neighbour one base away suggests this may be a read error. The chain carries TRBV18 and TRBJ1-5, with D possibly TRBD1 on 5 matching bases. In germline, CDR1 is KGHSH, CDR2 LQKENI. Trimming left V 5 bases short and J 0 bases short, with 11 bases between. CDR3 length equals 15 residues. As DNA, the CDR3 is TGTGCCAGCTCATCACGAACAGGTAGCAATCAGCCCCAGCATTTT. Protein sequence: CASSSRTGSNQPQHF.

This clonotype was counted many times. The CDR3, as DNA: TGCAGCGTTGATGCCGGGAGGGCCGAGACAGATACGCAGTATTTT. Encoded protein: CSVDAGRAETDTQYF. The chain employs TRBV29-1 and TRBJ2-3; 8 bases align to TRBD2. The ends lost 3 bases at V and 3 bases at J; junction bases unmatched: 8. Germline CDR1 is SQVTM and CDR2 is ANQGSEA. This CDR3 is 15 amino acids long.

Turning to this clonotype: A much more abundant neighbour one base away suggests this may be a read error. This chain joins TRBV30 and TRBJ2-5; possibly TRBD1 for D (5 bases). CDR3 length: 15 residues. CDR1 is GTSNPN and CDR2 is SVGIG in the germline V gene (reference sequence). The V end was cut by 6 bases, the J end by 11 bases, with 28 bases between. CDR3 nucleotide sequence: TGTGCCTGTCAACCGGGCTCAGGGTTAGGCAATGAGCAGTACTTC. Amino acid sequence: CACQPGSGLGNEQYF.

This clonotype was observed many times. The genes are TRBV5-1 and TRBJ2-7, with 12 nucleotides matching TRBD2. The CDR3 runs to 16 residues. V lost 1 base to trimming and J lost 2 bases; unmatched junction nucleotides: 4. In germline, CDR1 is SGHRS, CDR2 YFSETQ. DNA for the CDR3: TGCGCCAGCAGCTTGACTAGCGGGAGGACTGCCTACGAGCAGTACTTC. It codes for CASSLTSGRTAYEQYF.

This rearrangement joins TRBV12-3 or TRBV12-4 to TRBJ2-5, with a tentative D call TRBD2 (5 bases). The CDR3 spans 15 residues. Trimming took off 1 base at V and 1 base at J, with 10 bases between the two ends. CDR3 coding DNA: TGTGCCAGCAGTTTAGGTCGGGGTACCCAAGAGACCCAGTACTTC. This sequence encodes CASSLGRGTQETQYF.

The chain uses TRBV2 and TRBJ2-5; 7 nucleotides match TRBD1. Germline CDR1 SNHLY, CDR2 FYNNEI. The CDR3 length is 15 residues. V dropped 7 bases and J dropped 5; count of bases not matched to a gene: 13. CDR3 protein: CASNLRTGSRETQYF. CDR3 nucleotide sequence: TGTGCCAGCAACCTGAGGACAGGTTCGAGGGAGACCCAGTACTTC.

This clonotype was recorded many times. This chain uses TRBV5-1 with TRBJ2-7, with D perhaps matching TRBD1 or TRBD2 (5 bases each). The V and J ends lost 3 bases and 3 bases respectively, with 16 bases between them. Germline values: CDR1 SGHRS, CDR2 YFSETQ. CDR3 length equals 15 residues. The CDR3 loop is CASSYTPGRNYEQYF. DNA for the CDR3: TGCGCCAGCAGCTACACTCCGGGACGGAACTACGAGCAGTACTTC.

The V and J genes are TRBV28 and TRBJ1-3; no reliable D call. Looked up from germline, CDR1 is MDHEN and CDR2 is SYDVKM. This CDR3 region has 17 residues. The V gene lost 6 bases and the J gene lost 0 bases, with 18 bases spanning the gap. CDR3 coding DNA: TGTGCCAGCAGCGCCTGGGAGGCCCTATACTCTGGAAACACCATATATTTT. Its translation: CASSAWEALYSGNTIYF.

This clonotype was detected many times. The genes are TRBV5-1 and TRBJ2-1; 12 bases fit TRBD2. CDR3 length: 18 residues. The trim removed 4 bases at V and 4 bases at J, leaving 12 bases unmatched. Germline values: CDR1 SGHRS, CDR2 YFSETQ. The CDR3, as DNA: TGCGCCAGCAGCCGGTCTACTAGCGGGAGGATAGGGTACAATGAGCAGTTCTTC. It encodes CASSRSTSGRIGYNEQFF.

This clonotype was detected many times. The V and J genes are TRBV28 and TRBJ2-1, with 7 bases matching TRBD2. The CDR3 length is 14 residues. Germline-derived CDR1 and CDR2 are MDHEN and SYDVKM. The trim removed 4 bases at V and 3 bases at J, leaving 3 bases unmatched. The CDR3 spells CASSWAGVYNEQFF. CDR3 nucleotides: TGTGCCAGCAGTTGGGCGGGAGTCTACAATGAGCAGTTCTTC.

This clonotype was recorded many times. The chain uses TRBV5-1 and TRBJ2-3; D gene ambiguous. V was pared by 0 bases and J by 2 bases, with 7 bases between. This CDR3 has 14 amino acids. CDR1 is SGHRS, CDR2 YFSETQ, per germline. The CDR3 DNA sequence: TGCGCCAGCAGCTTGGACCGATTCACAGATACGCAGTATTTT. Protein sequence: CASSLDRFTDTQYF.

Many counts were recorded for this clonotype. The gene calls are TRBV6-1 and TRBJ2-1; 9 bases are shared with TRBD2. CDR1 and CDR2 from the germline V gene are MNHNS and SASEGT. After removal of 7 bases from V and 4 bases from J, the junction contained 11 bases not matched to a gene. The CDR3 length is 16 residues. In nucleotides, the CDR3 is TGTGCCAGCACCTTAAGCCCCCTAGCGGGGTACAATGAGCAGTTCTTC. Translation gives CASTLSPLAGYNEQFF.

This clonotype was seen many times. The chain uses TRBV12-3 or TRBV12-4 and TRBJ2-3; TRBD2 matches at 12 bases. This CDR3 has 17 residues. Trimming took 2 bases from V and 4 from J; bases not matched to a gene: 7. CDR3 nucleotide sequence: TGTGCCAGCAGTTTAACCGCGACTAGCGGGAGTTCAGATACGCAGTATTTT. Its translation is CASSLTATSGSSDTQYF.

This clonotype showed up many times. V gene TRBV29-1 combines with J gene TRBJ2-3; TRBD2 aligns across 9 bases. V was clipped by 3 bases and J by 1 base; unmatched bases: 8. Germline CDR1 reads SQVTM; CDR2 reads ANQGSEA. This CDR3 contains 16 residues. CDR3 DNA: TGCAGCGTTGAGGGGCTAGCGGGATCACGCACAGATACGCAGTATTTT. Protein product: CSVEGLAGSRTDTQYF.

This clonotype has more than one count but fewer than ten. The J gene is TRBJ2-4, the V gene TRBV3-1, with 7 nucleotides matching TRBD2. The trim removed 3 bases at V and 0 bases at J, leaving 8 bases unmatched. The CDR3 is made up of 17 amino acids. Looked up from germline, CDR1 is LGHDT and CDR2 is YNNKEL (reference sequence). Here the CDR3 DNA reads TGTGCCAGCAGCCAGGGCCAAGCGGGGCAAGCCAAAAACATTCAGTACTTC. It specifies CASSQGQAGQAKNIQYF.

With regard to this clonotype: A much larger clone differs from this one at a single base, so this may be a read error. The chain is built from TRBV7-9 and TRBJ2-1; 7 bases agree with TRBD2. The CDR3 has 13 residues. Germline loops: CDR1 SEHNR, CDR2 FQNEAQ (reference sequence). The CDR3 loop is CASSGRVYNEQSF. CDR3 nucleotide sequence: TGTGCCAGCAGCGGGAGGGTTTACAATGAGCAGTCCTTC.

This clonotype occurred many times. The CDR3 loop is CAIRRPDQETQYF. The CDR3 DNA reads TGTGCCATCAGACGCCCTGACCAAGAGACCCAGTACTTC. This sequence joins TRBV10-3 and TRBJ2-5; D is unresolved. V was cut by 6 bases and J by 0 bases, with 8 bases left in between. The germline V gene has CDR1 ENHRY and CDR2 SYGVKD. The CDR3 loop spans 13 amino acids.

This clonotype has at least ten counts. V usage is TRBV11-2 and J usage is TRBJ2-3; D is perhaps TRBD1 (6 bases). Germline V gene lookup returns CDR1 SGHAT and CDR2 FQNNGV. V was pared by 3 bases and J by 1 base, with 17 bases between. This CDR3 comprises 17 residues. The chain's CDR3 is CASSFLGHSRGTDTQYF. The CDR3 DNA follows: TGTGCCAGCAGCTTTCTGGGACACTCAAGGGGCACAGATACGCAGTATTTT. Drawing the rest from reference TRBV11-2 and TRBJ2-3, the complete variable domain is EAGVAQSPRYKIIEKRQSVAFWCNPISGHATLYWYQQILGQGPKLLIQFQNNGVVDDSQLPKDRFSAERLKGVDSTLKIQPAKLEDSAVYLCASSFLGHSRGTDTQYFGPGTRLTVL.

This clonotype came up many times. The chain uses TRBV7-2 and TRBJ2-6, with D possibly being TRBD2 (6 bases). Germline CDR1 reads SGHTA; CDR2 reads FQGNSA. This CDR3 has 15 amino acids. The ends were cut back, 5 bases at V and 1 base at J, with 9 bases in the middle. The DNA of the CDR3 is TGTGCCAGCAGCCTTAGCGGTTCTGGGGCCAACGTCCTGACTTTC. Protein product: CASSLSGSGANVLTF.

With respect to this clonotype: An end of the junction does not agree with germline; a read error may underlie this. J is TRBJ1-3 and V is TRBV28; 9 bases map to TRBD1. CDR1 MDHEN and CDR2 SYDVKM come from the germline V gene. This CDR3 has 15 residues. CDR3 in amino acids: CASSTDRGSRNTIYF. Written as DNA, the CDR3 is TGTGCCAGCAGTACGGACAGGGGCTCTAGAAACACCATATATTTT.